A single sample gave rise to the 25 T cell receptor beta chains below, sequenced in a study of blood T cell repertoires in COVID-19. Using immunoSEQ multiplex PCR, the repertoire was profiled, and TCRdb retains in-frame clones only, with some absent. In the table there are roughly 34,000 clones, 70% to 80% of which are singletons. The sample taken for sequencing was peripheral blood. These receptor sequences come from a human donor in a cohort sampled during active COVID-19.

At least ten counts were recorded for this clone. The V call is TRBV19, the J call TRBJ1-2, with D maybe TRBD1 (6 bases). Germline CDR1 is LNHDA and CDR2 is SQIVND (reference sequence). The CDR3 has 12 amino acids. V lost 9 bases and J lost 4, with 12 bases in between. CDR3 nucleotide sequence: TGTGCCAGCAAGGACAGACTCTATGGCTACACCTTC. Translated: CASKDRLYGYTF.

V gene TRBV7-8 combines with J gene TRBJ1-3, with 7 nucleotides matching TRBD1. Germline values: CDR1 SGHVS, CDR2 FQNEAQ. This CDR3 contains 14 residues. J gave up 0 bases and V 5 bases, and 1 base lay outside the gene matches. The CDR3 DNA sequence: TGTGCCAGCAGCAACAGGGGCTCTGGAAACACCATATATTTT. Residues: CASSNRGSGNTIYF.

J is TRBJ2-2 and V is TRBV10-1, with 7 bases that match TRBD2. V shed 5 bases, J shed 0 bases, and the junction held 9 bases outside the gene matches. Germline V gene data show CDR1 as WNHNN and CDR2 as SYGVQD (reference sequence). The CDR3 totals 17 residues. CDR3 nucleotides: TGCGCCAGCAGTTCAATTTTCGGGGGGTCGAACACCGGGGAGCTGTTTTTT. Translating gives CASSSIFGGSNTGELFF.

The rearrangement joins TRBV15 to TRBJ2-4, with a possible D match to TRBD2 (6 bases). Between the trimmed V and J ends, which lost 1 base and 0 bases, there was a span of 10 bases. Looked up from germline, CDR1 is LNHNV and CDR2 is YYDKDF (reference sequence). This CDR3 comprises 16 residues. The CDR3 here is CATSRGAGLAKNIQYF. CDR3 nucleotide sequence: TGTGCCACCAGCAGAGGGGCGGGGCTAGCCAAAAACATTCAGTACTTC.

The chain links TRBV28 to TRBJ1-6, with D perhaps TRBD1 (5 bases). V shed 2 bases and J shed 10 bases, with 18 bases lying between them. The CDR3 is 16 amino acids. Germline-derived CDR1 and CDR2 are MDHEN and SYDVKM. The CDR3, as DNA: TGTGCCAGCAGTTTAAAGATCGGGGGAGGAGGATCACCCCTCCACTTT. The encoded protein is CASSLKIGGGGSPLHF.

The J gene is TRBJ1-1, the V gene TRBV9, with 7 positions matching TRBD1. V gave up 0 bases and J gave up 0 bases; unmatched junction bases: 8. The CDR3 is 17 amino acids. Germline V CDR1 and CDR2: SGDLS, YYNGEE. CDR3 sequence: CASSVGPGQVLNTEAFF. For the CDR3, the DNA is TGTGCCAGCAGCGTAGGCCCCGGACAGGTTCTGAACACTGAAGCTTTCTTT. The full variable domain, completed using reference TRBV9 and TRBJ1-1, is DSGVTQTPKHLITATGQRVTLRCSPRSGDLSVYWYQQSLDQGLQFLIQYYNGEERAKGNILERFSAQQFPDLHSELNLSSLELGDSALYFCASSVGPGQVLNTEAFFGQGTRLTVV.

The rearrangement uses TRBV7-9 and TRBJ1-4; D is unclear. The CDR3 contains 16 residues. In germline, CDR1 is SEHNR, CDR2 FQNEAQ (reference sequence). Trimming stripped 3 bases from V and 0 bases from J, with 11 bases between. CDR3 protein: CASSFARTATNEKLFF. DNA for the CDR3: TGTGCCAGCAGCTTTGCCAGGACTGCAACTAATGAAAAACTGTTTTTT. The variable domain in full, with the rest retrieved from reference TRBV7-9 and TRBJ1-4, is DTGVSQNPRHKITKRGQNVTFRCDPISEHNRLYWYRQTLGQGPEFLTYFQNEAQLEKSRLLSDRFSAERPKGSFSTLEIQRTEQGDSAMYLCASSFARTATNEKLFFGSGTQLSVL.

This clone was picked up a small number of times. The V call is TRBV6-5, the J call TRBJ1-5; 8 bases are a match to TRBD1. The CDR3 extends over 14 amino acids. The germline CDR1 and CDR2 sequences are MNHEY and SVGAGI. V lost 6 bases and J lost 9; bases outside the gene matches: 10. The CDR3 DNA follows: TGTGCCAGCAGAGCCGGACAGGGAGTGCGGCCCCAGCATTTT. It yields the protein CASRAGQGVRPQHF.

The chain recombines TRBV7-6 with TRBJ2-3; 7 bases agree with TRBD2. The CDR3 length is 18 residues. The V and J ends lost 2 bases and 2 bases, in that order; junction bases with no gene match: 13. Germline V gene sequence: CDR1 SGHVS, CDR2 FNYEAQ. CDR3 region: CASSLRPSGKKHTDTQYF. The DNA for the CDR3 is TGTGCCAGCAGCTTAAGGCCTAGCGGAAAAAAGCACACAGATACGCAGTATTTT.

The table lists this clone with a count of one. The rearrangement joins TRBV25-1 to TRBJ1-2, with D possibly matching TRBD1 (6 bases). Trimming took 6 bases from V and 6 from J, leaving 17 bases between them. This CDR3 is built from 14 residues. Germline V lookup: CDR1 MGHDK, CDR2 SYGVNS. DNA of the CDR3: TGTGCCAGCAGAGAAGGTCGGACAGCCGATGGCTACACCTTC. Translation: CASREGRTADGYTF.

Points on this clone: The same CDR3 arises from other DNA sequences in this sample as well. This chain joins TRBV5-5 and TRBJ1-5; no reliable D call. The V end lost 0 bases, the J end lost 4 bases, and 8 bases lay between the germline ends. The length of the CDR3 is 14 residues. The germline CDR1 and CDR2 sequences are SGHKS and YYEKEE (reference sequence). The CDR3 DNA reads TGTGCCAGCAGCTTGGGAGGCGGAAATCAGCCCCAGCATTTT. Its translation is CASSLGGGNQPQHF.

V usage is TRBV3-1 (or the pseudogene TRBV3-2) and J usage is TRBJ2-3; 11 bases map to TRBD2. This CDR3 region has 14 residues. The germline CDR1 and CDR2 sequences are LGHDT and YNNKEL (reference sequence). After removal of 1 base from V and 10 bases from J, the junction contained 4 bases not matched to a gene. The CDR3 is CASSQATSGGPQYF. The CDR3 nucleotides read TGTGCCAGCAGCCAAGCAACTAGCGGGGGACCGCAGTATTTT.

This chain links TRBV28 with TRBJ2-5; D remains ambiguous. Germline V CDR1 and CDR2: MDHEN, SYDVKM. The ends were cut back, 4 bases at V and 2 bases at J, with 17 bases in the middle. The CDR3 extends over 16 amino acids. Here the CDR3 reads CASSSIGLSHQETQYF. DNA for the CDR3: TGTGCCAGCAGTTCCATCGGTCTCTCCCATCAAGAGACCCAGTACTTC. Full variable domain (rest looked up from reference TRBV28 and TRBJ2-5): DVKVTQSSRYLVKRTGEKVFLECVQDMDHENMFWYRQDPGLGLRLIYFSYDVKMKEKGDIPEGYSVSREKKERFSLILESASTNQTSMYLCASSSIGLSHQETQYFGPGTRLLVL.

The chain uses TRBV3-1 (or the pseudogene TRBV3-2) and TRBJ2-3, with D tentatively TRBD1 (6 bases). Germline V gene sequence: CDR1 LGHDT, CDR2 YNNKEL (reference sequence). The V end was cut by 5 bases, the J end by 2 bases, with 17 bases between. CDR3 size: 16 residues. CDR3: CASSDPRGSSTDTQYF. The CDR3 DNA follows: TGTGCCAGCAGCGATCCCAGGGGTTCCTCCACAGATACGCAGTATTTT.

The V and J genes are TRBV2 and TRBJ2-6; D is undetermined. CDR3 length equals 16 residues. Germline CDR1 reads SNHLY; CDR2 reads FYNNEI. Trimming left V 4 bases short and J 0 bases short, with 10 bases between. CDR3 DNA sequence: TGTGCCAGCAGTGGGGCCACCCCCTCTGGGGCCAACGTCCTGACTTTC. It is translated as CASSGATPSGANVLTF.

The J gene is TRBJ1-5, the V gene TRBV6-5, with 8 bases that match TRBD1. The CDR3 has 15 residues. V dropped 6 bases and J dropped 4; count of bases not matched to a gene: 8. In germline, CDR1 is MNHEY, CDR2 SVGAGI. The DNA for the CDR3 is TGTGCCAGCAGATCCCTAGGACAGGGTAATCAGCCCCAGCATTTT. It specifies CASRSLGQGNQPQHF.

This clone has more than one count but fewer than ten. The rearrangement uses TRBV5-6 and TRBJ1-2; no clear D gene. The CDR3 is 19 amino acids. Germline CDR1 SGHDT, CDR2 YYEEEE. Trimming left V 2 bases short and J 3 bases short, with 26 bases between. DNA of the CDR3: TGTGCCAGCAGCTTCATGGCGTCAGAGGCAAAAGATTATTACTATGGCTACACCTTC. This translates into CASSFMASEAKDYYYGYTF.

The chain recombines TRBV28 with TRBJ2-7, with 10 bases matching TRBD1. The CDR3 sequence is 15 residues long. CDR1 is MDHEN and CDR2 is SYDVKM in the germline V gene. J lost 4 bases, V lost 8 bases, and 11 bases had no gene match. CDR3 in amino acids: CASWARQGAGYEQYF. In DNA form, the CDR3 reads TGTGCCAGCTGGGCCCGACAGGGGGCAGGGTACGAGCAGTACTTC.

The chain employs TRBV9 and TRBJ2-7, with 9 nucleotides matching TRBD2. V lost 0 bases, J lost 4 bases, and 5 bases stayed unmatched. The germline gives CDR1 SGDLS, CDR2 YYNGEE. This CDR3 has 15 residues. The CDR3 bases are TGTGCCAGCAGCGTAGAGCCTAGCGGGGCTTACGAGCAGTACTTC. Amino acids: CASSVEPSGAYEQYF.

The V gene is TRBV7-9, the J gene TRBJ1-5; 7 bases are shared with TRBD1. J lost 4 bases, V lost 2 bases, and 2 bases had no gene match. The CDR3 is 14 residues long. Germline V gene sequence: CDR1 SEHNR, CDR2 FQNEAQ (reference sequence). CDR3 in amino acids: CASSLQGGNQPQHF. The CDR3 DNA reads TGTGCCAGCAGCTTACAGGGGGGTAATCAGCCCCAGCATTTT.

This chain connects TRBV28 to TRBJ2-3, with 8 bases aligning to TRBD1. V gave up 6 bases and J gave up 4 bases; unmatched junction bases: 3. The CDR3 has 13 amino acids. Germline V gene sequence: CDR1 MDHEN, CDR2 SYDVKM. The CDR3 DNA is TGTGCCAGCAGGGACAGGGCAGCAGATACGCAGTATTTT. This gives the protein CASRDRAADTQYF.

The chain carries TRBV25-1 and TRBJ2-3, with unresolved D. The CDR3 runs 14 residues. CDR1 is MGHDK, CDR2 SYGVNS, per germline. V shed 0 bases and J shed 2 bases, with 6 bases lying between them. This CDR3 is CASSEYLITDTQYF. DNA of the CDR3: TGTGCCAGCAGTGAATATCTTATCACAGATACGCAGTATTTT.

This sequence joins TRBV5-4 and TRBJ2-7, with D tentatively TRBD1 (6 bases). Germline V gene data show CDR1 as SGHNT and CDR2 as YYREEE (reference sequence). Trimming took 4 bases from V and 5 from J, leaving 13 bases between them. The CDR3 extends over 13 amino acids. CDR3 protein: CASSPKTGDEQYF. The CDR3, as DNA: TGTGCCAGCAGCCCAAAGACAGGCGACGAGCAGTACTTC.

The genes are TRBV3-1 (or the pseudogene TRBV3-2) and TRBJ2-3, with D perhaps matching TRBD2 (6 bases). Trimming pared 2 bases from V and 2 bases from J, leaving 8 bases between. CDR3 length: 14 amino acids. The V gene's germline CDR1 is LGHDT and CDR2 YNNKEL (reference sequence). This CDR3 is CASSQWRDTDTQYF. The CDR3 coding sequence is TGTGCCAGCAGCCAATGGCGGGACACAGATACGCAGTATTTT.

CDR3 sequence (DNA): TGTGCCAGCAGTTACTCGAGGACCGGGGAGCTGTTTTTT. Amino acid sequence: CASSYSRTGELFF. The chain combines TRBV6-5 with TRBJ2-2; D gene ambiguous. Trimming took off 0 bases at V and 5 bases at J, with 4 bases between the two ends. The V gene's germline CDR1 is MNHEY and CDR2 SVGAGI. CDR3 size: 13 residues.